A selection of T cell receptor beta chains follows, all from one sample in a study of OX40 agonist ivuxolimab in advanced cancers. Repertoires were generated with immunoSEQ multiplex PCR, while TCRdb's copy carries only in-frame clones and drops some. The table includes 35,000 to 40,000 clones, about 85% detected once. Sequenced material: CD4+ or CD8+ T cells sorted from blood, taken in a trial of the OX40 agonist ivuxolimab. These receptors came from an adult with an advanced solid tumor such as melanoma, head and neck, liver or kidney cancer. Both conserved end residues are part of each CDR3. A D gene is named only where the DNA matches it firmly. Rows give clone size only sometimes, using once, few, many, or a class for an expanded clone.

v_call,d_call,j_call,clone_size,cdr3_nt,cdr3_aa
TRBV14,TRBD2,TRBJ2-5,NA,TGTGCCAGCAGCCAAGGACTAGCAGCCCAAGAGACCCAGTACTTC,CASSQGLAAQETQYF
TRBV9,NA,TRBJ2-5,once,TGTGCCAGCAGCGTAGCGTCGAGAGGTGAGACCCAGTACTTC,CASSVASRGETQYF
TRBV2,NA,TRBJ1-2,NA,TGTGCCAGCAGTGATTACAACAGAGCTAACTATGGCTACACCTTC,CASSDYNRANYGYTF
TRBV6-4,TRBD2,TRBJ2-3,medium-sized,TGTGCCAGCAGTGACGTGGCGGGGGAGTCCACAGATACGCAGTATTTT,CASSDVAGESTDTQYF
TRBV7-6,TRBD2,TRBJ2-7,once,TGTGCCAGCAGCCGAGCGGGGGAGCCCTACGAGCAGTACTTC,CASSRAGEPYEQYF
TRBV7-9,NA,TRBJ1-2,NA,TGTGCCAGCAGCTTAGTTCGGAACAGTCTTATGGTGGGCTACACCTTC,CASSLVRNSLMVGYTF
TRBV6-9,TRBD2,TRBJ2-1,NA,TGTGCCAGCAGCTTAGCGGGAGGCCCCTACAATGAGCAGTTCTTC,CASSLAGGPYNEQFF
TRBV5-1,NA,TRBJ2-2,NA,TGCGCCAGCAGCGAAGGGAACACCGGGGAGCTGTTTTTT,CASSEGNTGELFF
TRBV4-1,NA,TRBJ1-2,few,TGCGCCAGCAGCCAATCTGACAGACCCTATGGCTACACCTTC,CASSQSDRPYGYTF
TRBV6-6,TRBD1,TRBJ2-7,NA,TGTGCCAGCAGTTATCGGACAGGGGGGTTAAGCGAGCAGTACTTC,CASSYRTGGLSEQYF
TRBV7-9,TRBD2,TRBJ2-3,once,TGTGCCAGCAGCTTAGACGGACTAGCGGGAGCAGATACGCAGTATTTT,CASSLDGLAGADTQYF
TRBV7-8,NA,TRBJ2-2,NA,TGTGCCAGCAGCTTACGCATAACCGGGGAGCTGTTTTTT,CASSLRITGELFF
TRBV6-5,NA,TRBJ2-3,few,TGTGCCAGCAGTTACCTGGGACTTAGTGCAGATACGCAGTATTTT,CASSYLGLSADTQYF
TRBV4-1,TRBD1,TRBJ2-7,NA,TGCGCCAGCAGCCAAAGGACAGGAGACTACGAGCAGTACTTC,CASSQRTGDYEQYF
TRBV7-2,NA,TRBJ2-7,few,TGTGCCAGCAGCCTTTTCCTGGGGGGGCCTCGGGAGCAGTACTTC,CASSLFLGGPREQYF